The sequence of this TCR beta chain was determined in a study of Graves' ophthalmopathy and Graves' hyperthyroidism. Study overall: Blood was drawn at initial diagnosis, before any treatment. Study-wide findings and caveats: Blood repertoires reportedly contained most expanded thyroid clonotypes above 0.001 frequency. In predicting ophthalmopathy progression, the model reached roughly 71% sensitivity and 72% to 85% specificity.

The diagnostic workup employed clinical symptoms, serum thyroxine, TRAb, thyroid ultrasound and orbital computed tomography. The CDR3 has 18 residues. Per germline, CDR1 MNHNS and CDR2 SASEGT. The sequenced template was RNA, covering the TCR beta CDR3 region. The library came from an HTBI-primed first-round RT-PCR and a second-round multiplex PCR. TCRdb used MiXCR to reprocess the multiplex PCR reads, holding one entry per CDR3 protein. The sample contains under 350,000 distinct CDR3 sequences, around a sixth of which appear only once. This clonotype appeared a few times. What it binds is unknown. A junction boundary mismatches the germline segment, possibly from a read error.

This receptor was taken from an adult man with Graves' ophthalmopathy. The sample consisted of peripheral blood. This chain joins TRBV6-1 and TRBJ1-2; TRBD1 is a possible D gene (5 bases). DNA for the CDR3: TGTGCCAGCAGTGCAATTATGGGACTCACCCAGCGGGGCTATGGCTACAACTTC. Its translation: CASSAIMGLTQRGYGYNF.